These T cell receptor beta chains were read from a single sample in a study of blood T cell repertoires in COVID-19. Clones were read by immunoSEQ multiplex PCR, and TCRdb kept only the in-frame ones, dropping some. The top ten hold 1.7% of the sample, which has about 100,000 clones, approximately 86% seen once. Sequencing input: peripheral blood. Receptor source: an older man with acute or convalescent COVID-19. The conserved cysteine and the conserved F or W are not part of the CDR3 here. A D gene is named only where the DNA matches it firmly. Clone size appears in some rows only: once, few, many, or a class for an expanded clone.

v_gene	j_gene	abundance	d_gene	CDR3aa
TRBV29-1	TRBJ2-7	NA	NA	SVAEARSYEQY
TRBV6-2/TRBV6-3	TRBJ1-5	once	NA	ASSYGGDNQPQH
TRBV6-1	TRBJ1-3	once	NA	ASSEGWGGGNTIY
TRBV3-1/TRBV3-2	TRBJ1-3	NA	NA	ASSQVGRESGNTIY
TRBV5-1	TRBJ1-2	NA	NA	ASSLGYRVGYGYT
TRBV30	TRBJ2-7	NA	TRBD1	AWKGTGDYEQY
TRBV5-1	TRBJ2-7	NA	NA	ASRRDTYEQY
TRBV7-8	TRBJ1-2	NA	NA	ASSLGLGEGDGYT
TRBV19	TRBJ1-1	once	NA	ASSLRQASNTEAF
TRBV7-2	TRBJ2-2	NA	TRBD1	ASSFGTGRSGELF
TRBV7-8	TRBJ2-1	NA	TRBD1	ASSQTGGIGNEQF
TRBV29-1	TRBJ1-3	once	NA	SVRGPAGNTIY
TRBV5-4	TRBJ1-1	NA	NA	ASSHGEMNTEAF
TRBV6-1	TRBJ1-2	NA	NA	ASSEAGSYGYT
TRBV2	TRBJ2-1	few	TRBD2	ASGGTSGYNEQF
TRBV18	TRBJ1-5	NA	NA	ASSPAGRGGNQPQH
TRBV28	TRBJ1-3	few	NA	ASRLPTGIGDTIY
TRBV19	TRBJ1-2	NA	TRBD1	ASRSAGGNYGYT